This TCR beta chain was recovered during a study of T cell responses to AZD1222 COVID-19 vaccine. Assay used: immunoSEQ multiplex PCR; TCRdb lists only in-frame clones, some missing. The sample has about 100,000 clones; about nine tenths are singletons. Germline V gives CDR1 SEHNR, CDR2 FQNEAQ (reference sequence). The V and J ends lost 2 bases and 4 bases respectively, with 11 bases between them. The CDR3 length is 14 residues. The chain carries TRBV7-9 and TRBJ1-2; D is undetermined. This TCR was sampled from an adult in good health. This sample comprised peripheral blood, obtained on day 0 of AZD1222 vaccination. CDR3 DNA sequence: TGTGCCAGCAGCTTATCTCCCGATACCTATGGCTACACCTTC. Protein: CASSLSPDTYGYTF.